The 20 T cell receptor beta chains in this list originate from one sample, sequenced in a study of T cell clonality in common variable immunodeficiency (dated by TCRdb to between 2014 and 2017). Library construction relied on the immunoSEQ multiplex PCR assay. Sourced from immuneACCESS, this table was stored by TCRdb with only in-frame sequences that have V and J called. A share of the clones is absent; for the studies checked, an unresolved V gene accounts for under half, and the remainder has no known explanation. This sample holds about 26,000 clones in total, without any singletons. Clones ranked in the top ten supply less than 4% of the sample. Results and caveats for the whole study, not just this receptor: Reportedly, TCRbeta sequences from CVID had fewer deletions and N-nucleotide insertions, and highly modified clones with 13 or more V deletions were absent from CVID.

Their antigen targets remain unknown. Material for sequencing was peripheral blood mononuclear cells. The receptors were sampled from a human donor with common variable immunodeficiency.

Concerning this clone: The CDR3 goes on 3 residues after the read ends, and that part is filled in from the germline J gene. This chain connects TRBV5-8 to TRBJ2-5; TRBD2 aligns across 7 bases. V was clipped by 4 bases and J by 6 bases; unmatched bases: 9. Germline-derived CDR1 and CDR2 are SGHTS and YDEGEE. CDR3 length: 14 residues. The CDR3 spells CASSPLAVRQTQYF. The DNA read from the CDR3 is TGTGCCAGCAGCCCTCTAGCGGTCCGACAGACC.

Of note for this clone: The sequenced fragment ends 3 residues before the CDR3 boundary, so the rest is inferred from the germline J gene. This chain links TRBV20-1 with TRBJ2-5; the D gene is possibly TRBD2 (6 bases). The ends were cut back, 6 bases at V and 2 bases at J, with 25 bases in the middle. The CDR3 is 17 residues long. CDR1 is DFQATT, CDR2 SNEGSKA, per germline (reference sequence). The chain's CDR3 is CSAKNPPSGPTQETQYF. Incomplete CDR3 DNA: TGCAGTGCGAAGAACCCCCCCAGCGGGCCCACTCAAGAGACC.

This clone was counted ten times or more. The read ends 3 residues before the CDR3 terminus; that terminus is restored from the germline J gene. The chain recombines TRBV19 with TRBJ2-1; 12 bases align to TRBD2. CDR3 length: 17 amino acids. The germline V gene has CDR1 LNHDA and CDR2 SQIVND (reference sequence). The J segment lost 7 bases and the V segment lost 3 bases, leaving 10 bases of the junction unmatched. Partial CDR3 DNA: TGTGCCAGTAGTATTTCTAGCGGGAGGGGAATCAGGAATGAG. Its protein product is CASSISSGRGIRNE. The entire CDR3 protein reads CASSISSGRGIRNEQFF.

The chain's CDR3 is CASRRGNEQFF. The CDR3 DNA, read in part, is TGTGCCAGCAGGCGAGGGAATGAG. The chain combines TRBV2 with TRBJ2-1, with a possible D match to TRBD2 (5 bases). The read is 3 residues too short to cover the CDR3 end, so that end is filled in from the germline J gene. This CDR3 is built from 11 residues. Germline CDR1 reads SNHLY; CDR2 reads FYNNEI. V gave up 6 bases and J gave up 7 bases, with 7 bases separating them.

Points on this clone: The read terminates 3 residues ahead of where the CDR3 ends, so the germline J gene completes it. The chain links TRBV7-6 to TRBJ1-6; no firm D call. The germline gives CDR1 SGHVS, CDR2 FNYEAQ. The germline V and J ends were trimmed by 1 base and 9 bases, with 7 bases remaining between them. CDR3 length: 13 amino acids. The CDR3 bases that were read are TGTGCCAGCAGCTTAGACTTTGGTTCACCC. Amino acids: CASSLDFGSP. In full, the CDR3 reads CASSLDFGSPLHF.

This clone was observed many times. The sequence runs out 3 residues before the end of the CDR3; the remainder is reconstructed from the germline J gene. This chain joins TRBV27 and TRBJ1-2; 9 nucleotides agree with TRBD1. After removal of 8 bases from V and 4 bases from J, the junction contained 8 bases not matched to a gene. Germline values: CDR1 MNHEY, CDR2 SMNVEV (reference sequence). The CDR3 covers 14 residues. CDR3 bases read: TGTGCCAGCTCCTACAGGGGGCGCGGCTATGGC. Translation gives CASSYRGRGYG. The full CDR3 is CASSYRGRGYGYTF.

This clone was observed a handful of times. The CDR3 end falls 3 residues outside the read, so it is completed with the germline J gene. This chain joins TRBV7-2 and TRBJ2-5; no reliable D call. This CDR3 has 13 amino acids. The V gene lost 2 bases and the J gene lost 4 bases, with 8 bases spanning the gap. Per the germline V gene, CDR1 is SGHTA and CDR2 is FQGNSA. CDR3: CASSLFERETQYF. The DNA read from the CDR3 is TGTGCCAGCAGCTTATTTGAGCGAGAGACC.

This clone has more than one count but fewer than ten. The CDR3: CSVAGGPNEKLFF. CDR3 bases read: TGCAGTGTAGCGGGTGGACCTAATGAAAAA. The genes are TRBV20-1 and TRBJ1-4; D remains ambiguous. The read halts 3 residues ahead of the CDR3 end, with the missing end drawn from the germline J gene. The CDR3 has 13 amino acids. The V gene lost 7 bases and the J gene lost 3 bases, with 12 bases spanning the gap. Germline V gene lookup returns CDR1 DFQATT and CDR2 SNEGSKA (reference sequence).

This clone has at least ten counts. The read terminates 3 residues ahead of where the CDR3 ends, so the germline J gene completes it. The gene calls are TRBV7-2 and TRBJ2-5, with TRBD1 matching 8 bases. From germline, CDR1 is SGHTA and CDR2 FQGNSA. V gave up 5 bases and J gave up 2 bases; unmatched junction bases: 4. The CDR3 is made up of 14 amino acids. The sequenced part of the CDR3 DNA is TGTGCCAGCAGCCGAGACAGGGGTCAAGAGACC. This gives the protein CASSRDRGQET. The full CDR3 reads CASSRDRGQETQYF. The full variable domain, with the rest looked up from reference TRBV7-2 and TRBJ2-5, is GAGVSQSPSNKVTEKGKDVELRCDPISGHTALYWYRQSLGQGLEFLIYFQGNSAPDKSGLPSDRFSAERTGGSVSTLTIQRTQQEDSAVYLCASSRDRGQETQYFGPGTRLLVL.

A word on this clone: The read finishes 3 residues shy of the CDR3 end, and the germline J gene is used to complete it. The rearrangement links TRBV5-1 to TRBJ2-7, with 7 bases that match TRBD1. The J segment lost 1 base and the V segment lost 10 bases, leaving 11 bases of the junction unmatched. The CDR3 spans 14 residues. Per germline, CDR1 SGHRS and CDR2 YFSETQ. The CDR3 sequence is CAGHTLQGSYEQYF. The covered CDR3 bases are TGCGCCGGCCATACATTACAGGGGTCCTACGAG.

The CDR3 reads CASSSGTRFSDTQYF. Partial CDR3 DNA: TGTGCCAGCAGCTCCGGGACTAGATTTTCAGATACG. The chain has TRBV7-7 and TRBJ2-3; 8 bases are a match to TRBD2. The read finishes 3 residues shy of the CDR3 end, and the germline J gene is used to complete it. Germline V gene sequence: CDR1 SSHAT, CDR2 FNYEAQ (reference sequence). There are 15 residues in the CDR3. Trimming at V came to 4 bases and at J to 4 bases, leaving 7 bases not matched to a gene.

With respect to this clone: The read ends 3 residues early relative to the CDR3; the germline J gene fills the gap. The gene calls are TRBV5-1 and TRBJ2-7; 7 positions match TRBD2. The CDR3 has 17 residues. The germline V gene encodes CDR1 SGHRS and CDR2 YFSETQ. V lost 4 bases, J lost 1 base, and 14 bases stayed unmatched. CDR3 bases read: TGCGCCAGCAGCCCTTATCGGGCGGGAGTCCTGTCCTACGAG. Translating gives CASSPYRAGVLSYE. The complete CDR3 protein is CASSPYRAGVLSYEQYF. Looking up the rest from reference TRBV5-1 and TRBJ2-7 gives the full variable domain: KAGVTQTPRYLIKTRGQQVTLSCSPISGHRSVSWYQQTPGQGLQFLFEYFSETQRNKGNFPGRFSGRQFSNSRSEMNVSTLELGDSALYLCASSPYRAGVLSYEQYFGPGTRLTVT.

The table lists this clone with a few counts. The DNA read from the CDR3 is TGTGCCAGCAGCTACTACGACGGGGCTGAA. This codes for CASSYYDGAE. The whole CDR3 sequence reads CASSYYDGAEAFF. The chain couples TRBV7-9 to TRBJ1-1; D call uncertain. The read finishes 3 residues shy of the CDR3 end, and the germline J gene is used to complete it. This CDR3 spans 13 amino acids. V was shortened by 4 bases and J by 6 bases, with 12 bases between the two germline ends. Germline CDR1 SEHNR, CDR2 FQNEAQ (reference sequence).

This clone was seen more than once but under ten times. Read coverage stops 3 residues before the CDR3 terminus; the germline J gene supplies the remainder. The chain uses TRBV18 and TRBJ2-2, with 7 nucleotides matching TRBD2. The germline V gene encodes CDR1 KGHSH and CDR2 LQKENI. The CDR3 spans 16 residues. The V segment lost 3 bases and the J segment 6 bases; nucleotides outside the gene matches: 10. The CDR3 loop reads CASSPTGLSLSGELFF. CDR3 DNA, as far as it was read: TGTGCCAGCTCACCGACGGGACTATCTCTCTCCGGGGAG.

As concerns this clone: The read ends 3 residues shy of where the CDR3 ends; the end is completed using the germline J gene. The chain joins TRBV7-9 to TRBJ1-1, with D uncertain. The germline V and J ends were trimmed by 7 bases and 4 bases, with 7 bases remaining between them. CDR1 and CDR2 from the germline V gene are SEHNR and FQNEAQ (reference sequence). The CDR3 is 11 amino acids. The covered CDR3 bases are TGTGCCAGCACCCTCCGCACTGAA. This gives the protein CASTLRTE. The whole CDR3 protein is CASTLRTEAFF.

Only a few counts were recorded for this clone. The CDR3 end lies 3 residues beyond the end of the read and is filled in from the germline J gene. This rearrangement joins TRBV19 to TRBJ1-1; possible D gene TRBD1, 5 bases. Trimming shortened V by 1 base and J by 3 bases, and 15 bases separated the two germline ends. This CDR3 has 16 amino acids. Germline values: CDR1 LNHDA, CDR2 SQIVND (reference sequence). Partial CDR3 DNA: TGTGCCAGTAGTATAGGAATAGGCCGGGGGTACACTGAA. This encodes CASSIGIGRGYTE. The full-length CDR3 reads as CASSIGIGRGYTEAFF. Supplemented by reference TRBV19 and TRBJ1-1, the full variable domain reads DGGITQSPKYLFRKEGQNVTLSCEQNLNHDAMYWYRQDPGQGLRLIYYSQIVNDFQKGDIAEGYSVSREKKESFPLTVTSAQKNPTAFYLCASSIGIGRGYTEAFFGQGTRLTVV.

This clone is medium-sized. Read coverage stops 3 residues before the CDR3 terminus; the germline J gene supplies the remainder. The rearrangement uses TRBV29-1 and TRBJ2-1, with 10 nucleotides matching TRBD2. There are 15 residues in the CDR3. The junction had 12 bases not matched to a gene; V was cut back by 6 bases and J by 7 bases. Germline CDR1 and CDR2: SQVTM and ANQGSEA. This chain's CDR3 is CSVRSGRSTNNEQFF. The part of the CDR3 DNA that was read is TGCAGCGTCCGTAGCGGGAGGTCCACGAATAATGAG.

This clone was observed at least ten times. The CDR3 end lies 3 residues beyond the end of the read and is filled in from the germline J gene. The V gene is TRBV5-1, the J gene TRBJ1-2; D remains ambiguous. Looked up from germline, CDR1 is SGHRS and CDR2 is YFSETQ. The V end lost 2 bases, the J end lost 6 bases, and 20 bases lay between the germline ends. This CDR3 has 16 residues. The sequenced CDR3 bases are TGCGCCAGCAGCTTTGGAAGGGCCAAAACTCCCCATGGC. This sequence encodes CASSFGRAKTPHG. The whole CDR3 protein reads CASSFGRAKTPHGYTF.

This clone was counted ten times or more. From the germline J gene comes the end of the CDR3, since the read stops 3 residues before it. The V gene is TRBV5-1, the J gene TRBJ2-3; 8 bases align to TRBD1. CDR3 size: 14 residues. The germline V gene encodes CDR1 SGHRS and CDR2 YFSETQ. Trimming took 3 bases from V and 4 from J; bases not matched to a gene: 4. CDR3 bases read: TGCGCCAGCAGCTGGACAGGGTGGGCAGATACG. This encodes CASSWTGWADT. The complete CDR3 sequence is CASSWTGWADTQYF.

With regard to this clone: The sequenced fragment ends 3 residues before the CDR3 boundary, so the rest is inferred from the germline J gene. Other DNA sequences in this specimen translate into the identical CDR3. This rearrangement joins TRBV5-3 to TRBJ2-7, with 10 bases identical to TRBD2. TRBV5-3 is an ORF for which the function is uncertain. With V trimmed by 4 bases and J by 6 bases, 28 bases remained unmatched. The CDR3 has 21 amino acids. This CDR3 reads CARSPEVLKGQSSGSVGEQYF. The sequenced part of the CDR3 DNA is TGTGCCAGAAGCCCCGAGGTTTTAAAGGGACAGTCTAGCGGGAGTGTGGGCGAG.